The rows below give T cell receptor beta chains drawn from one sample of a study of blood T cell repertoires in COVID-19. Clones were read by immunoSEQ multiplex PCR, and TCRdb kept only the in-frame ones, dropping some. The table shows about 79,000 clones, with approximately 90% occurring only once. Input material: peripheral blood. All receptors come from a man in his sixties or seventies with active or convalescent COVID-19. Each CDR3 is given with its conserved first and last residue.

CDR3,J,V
CASRSGTGYGQPQHF,TRBJ1-5,TRBV6-5
CASSTQGADNEQFF,TRBJ2-1,TRBV5-1
CASSQVGIGTDSSPLHF,TRBJ1-6,TRBV14
CASSLALQFSGNTIYF,TRBJ1-3,TRBV5-8
CASSPSWGVGSAYNEQFF,TRBJ2-1,TRBV7-3
CASSPPTSGAQGGTQYF,TRBJ2-5,TRBV18
CAWSLPGLGSYEQYF,TRBJ2-7,TRBV30
CAISATGGFKYEQYF,TRBJ2-7,TRBV10-3
CSVVLGTSSYEQYF,TRBJ2-7,TRBV29-1
CASSLVWGQGFEAFF,TRBJ1-1,TRBV7-2